The TCR beta chain under discussion was sequenced for a study of cytomegalovirus exposure and HLA in healthy donors. In its sample, this clone was seen a few times. Researchers ran the PCR with 60 Vbeta and 13 Jbeta primers. Some clones are missing from TCRdb's copy, which holds only in-frame ones; the method was immunoSEQ multiplex PCR. Among tens of thousands of clones listed, around 9.1% were seen once. This clonotype was sampled from a man aged 60 to 69 in good health and CMV-seropositive. Material for sequencing was PBMCs.

The CDR3 sequence: CASSYSRRTGVETQYF. CDR3 DNA: TGTGCCAGCAGTTACTCCCGCCGAACAGGGGTGGAGACCCAGTACTTC. The chain combines TRBV6-5 with TRBJ2-5, with TRBD1 matching 7 bases. The junction had 9 bases not matched to a gene; V was cut back by 0 bases and J by 5 bases. The V gene's germline CDR1 is MNHEY and CDR2 SVGAGI. This CDR3 has 16 residues.